The 30 T cell receptor beta chains below were found in one sample sequenced in a study of T cells after yellow fever vaccination. TCRdb re-analysed the 5' RACE reads in MiXCR, keeping a single row per CDR3 protein. Among roughly 350,000 distinct CDR3 sequences listed, over 3.5% were seen once. This sample comprised PBMCs, obtained 5 days after the yellow fever booster vaccination. The origin of the receptors is a man aged 18 to 29 who received the YFV17D yellow fever vaccine.

The gene calls are TRBV12-3 or TRBV12-4 and TRBJ1-3, with 9 bases that match TRBD1. After removal of 5 bases from V and 5 bases from J, the junction contained 4 bases not matched to a gene. This CDR3 is 14 amino acids long. CDR3 loop: CASSTGQGRNTIYF. CDR3 nucleotides: TGTGCCAGCAGTACCGGACAGGGGAGAAACACCATATATTTT.

The gene calls are TRBV5-6 and TRBJ2-7; the match to TRBD1 covers 8 bases. Germline assignment: CDR1 SGHDT and CDR2 YYEEEE. Trimming cost V 4 bases and J 2 bases; bases outside gene matches: 11. The CDR3 loop spans 16 amino acids. DNA of the CDR3: TGTGCCAGCAGCGTCGGCTTGGGGACAGGAGCCTACGAGCAGTACGTC. Translating gives CASSVGLGTGAYEQYV.

This rearrangement joins TRBV9 to TRBJ1-5, with D unclear. Germline V gene lookup returns CDR1 SGDLS and CDR2 YYNGEE. The V end was cut by 4 bases, the J end by 6 bases, with 11 bases between. The CDR3 is 13 residues long. The CDR3 nucleotides are TGTGCCAGCAGCCAACGGGGTGGTCAGCCCCAGCATTTT. This translates into CASSQRGGQPQHF.

In its sample, this clonotype was seen many times. The rearrangement uses TRBV7-6 and TRBJ2-2; tentatively, D is TRBD1 or TRBD2 (5 bases each). Germline V lookup: CDR1 SGHVS, CDR2 FNYEAQ. Trimming pared 1 base from V and 4 bases from J, leaving 10 bases between. The CDR3 is made up of 15 amino acids. The CDR3 loop reads CASSLVRGVTGELFF. The CDR3 DNA is TGTGCCAGCAGCTTAGTGAGGGGCGTCACCGGGGAGCTGTTTTTT.

This clonotype was counted between two and nine times. This sequence joins TRBV3-1 and TRBJ1-2; 7 positions agree with TRBD1. The CDR3 is made up of 13 amino acids. V dropped 1 base and J dropped 11; count of bases not matched to a gene: 7. Germline CDR1 reads LGHDT; CDR2 reads YNNKEL (reference sequence). The CDR3: CASSQAYRGGYTF. The DNA for the CDR3 is TGTGCCAGCAGCCAAGCCTACAGGGGAGGTTACACCTTC.

This clonotype occurred many times. This chain links TRBV6-5 with TRBJ2-3; D perhaps matches TRBD1 (6 bases). The CDR3 contains 15 residues. The V end lost 6 bases, the J end lost 2 bases, and 15 bases lay between the germline ends. CDR1 MNHEY and CDR2 SVGAGI come from the germline V gene. The CDR3 nucleotides are TGTGCCAGCAGCCGCCGAAGGACAGCCACAGATACGCAGTATTTT. Protein product: CASSRRRTATDTQYF.

This clonotype was observed many times. The V call is TRBV3-1, the J call TRBJ1-1, with D unclear. The CDR3 length is 13 residues. The V gene lost 4 bases and the J gene lost 7 bases, with 13 bases spanning the gap. In germline, CDR1 is LGHDT, CDR2 YNNKEL (reference sequence). CDR3 nucleotide sequence: TGTGCCAGCAGCCTTCAGGACGCGGGTGAAGCTTTCTTT. Protein: CASSLQDAGEAFF.

At least ten counts were recorded for this clonotype. The chain recombines TRBV6-6 with TRBJ2-7; 10 positions agree with TRBD1. V trimming: 2 bases; J trimming: 2 bases; junction bases outside the gene matches: 6. This CDR3 is built from 16 residues. Germline V gene sequence: CDR1 MNHNY, CDR2 SVGAGI (reference sequence). CDR3 amino acids: CASSYRQGASTYEQYV. In nucleotides, the CDR3 is TGTGCCAGCAGTTACAGACAGGGGGCCTCGACCTACGAGCAGTACGTC.

This clonotype was counted only a few times. V usage is TRBV6-5 and J usage is TRBJ2-2, with TRBD2 as a possible D gene (6 bases). The CDR3 sequence is 13 residues long. Germline CDR1 MNHEY, CDR2 SVGAGI. With 1 base removed from V and 6 bases from J, the gap between germline ends came to 6 bases. Here the CDR3 DNA reads TGTGCCAGCAGTTACTGGGGGGCCGGGGAGCTGTTTTTT. It yields the protein CASSYWGAGELFF.

This clonotype was counted only a few times. This CDR3 is CASSPTRGRVGNQPQHF. The CDR3 bases are TGTGCCAGCAGTCCGACCAGGGGCAGGGTGGGCAATCAGCCCCAGCATTTT. The J gene is TRBJ1-5, the V gene TRBV12-3 or TRBV12-4; maybe TRBD1 (6 bases). CDR3 length: 17 amino acids. V was shortened by 5 bases and J by 2 bases, with 19 bases between the two germline ends.

This chain uses TRBV19 with TRBJ2-7, with a weak D call TRBD1 (6 bases). With 3 bases removed from V and 3 bases from J, the gap between germline ends came to 12 bases. The CDR3 runs 14 residues. The V gene's germline CDR1 is LNHDA and CDR2 SQIVND (reference sequence). The CDR3 is CASSMPQDSYEQYF. CDR3 coding DNA: TGTGCCAGTAGTATGCCGCAGGACAGCTACGAGCAGTACTTC.

This clonotype was observed at least ten times. The V gene is TRBV18, the J gene TRBJ1-1; TRBD1 agrees at 7 bases. J lost 6 bases, V lost 5 bases, and 12 bases had no gene match. The CDR3 sequence is 15 residues long. Germline CDR1 reads KGHSH; CDR2 reads LQKENI. The CDR3 coding sequence is TGTGCCAGCTCATCAACTACAGGGGCAGGCCCTGAAGCTTTCTTT. Protein sequence: CASSSTTGAGPEAFF.

This clonotype was recorded at least ten times. This sequence joins TRBV5-4 and TRBJ1-1; D call uncertain. CDR3 length: 14 residues. V lost 0 bases and J lost 2, with 8 bases in between. Germline CDR1 and CDR2: SGHNT and YYREEE (reference sequence). CDR3 sequence reads: CASSLERGNTEAFF. CDR3 DNA sequence: TGTGCCAGCAGCTTGGAACGAGGAAACACTGAAGCTTTCTTT. Full variable domain (outside the CDR3, taken from reference TRBV5-4 and TRBJ1-1): ETGVTQSPTHLIKTRGQQVTLRCSSQSGHNTVSWYQQALGQGPQFIFQYYREEENGRGNFPPRFSGLQFPNYSSELNVNALELDDSALYLCASSLERGNTEAFFGQGTRLTVV.

As regards this clonotype: At one end, the junction sequence differs from germline, possibly due to a read error. The chain has TRBV9 and TRBJ1-2, with 7 positions matching TRBD1. This CDR3 is built from 14 residues. CDR1 and CDR2 from the germline V gene are SGDLS and YYNGEE. The CDR3 protein is CPSSLGQINYGYTF. Here the CDR3 DNA reads TGTCCCAGCAGCTTGGGACAGATTAACTATGGCTACACCTTC.

This clonotype was recorded a few times. Here the CDR3 DNA reads TGCAGTGCTAGAAGGGAACAGGGAATCGGGAATCAGCCCCAGCATTTT. Translated, it gives CSARREQGIGNQPQHF. The chain recombines TRBV20-1 with TRBJ1-5; a weak D match, TRBD1 (6 bases). Trimming removed 2 bases from V and 4 bases from J, with 18 bases in between. Germline V lookup: CDR1 DFQATT, CDR2 SNEGSKA (reference sequence). The CDR3 length is 16 residues.

At least ten counts were recorded for this clonotype. The chain joins TRBV19 to TRBJ1-1; D remains ambiguous. The CDR3 is 13 amino acids. V lost 5 bases and J 0 bases, leaving 7 bases between the germline ends. CDR1 LNHDA and CDR2 SQIVND come from the germline V gene (reference sequence). The CDR3 protein is CASSLKMNTEAFF. The CDR3 DNA is TGTGCCAGTAGTCTCAAGATGAACACTGAAGCTTTCTTT.

The table lists this clonotype with a few counts. The V gene is TRBV7-2, the J gene TRBJ2-1, with 7 bases aligning to TRBD1. The CDR3 contains 15 residues. Trimming at V came to 7 bases and at J to 0 bases, leaving 6 bases not matched to a gene. Germline V gene data show CDR1 as SGHTA and CDR2 as FQGNSA. CDR3: CASNRGPSSYNEQFF. CDR3 bases: TGTGCCAGCAACAGGGGCCCGAGCTCCTACAATGAGCAGTTCTTC. Combining the CDR3 with reference TRBV7-2 and TRBJ2-1 gives the whole variable domain GAGVSQSPSNKVTEKGKDVELRCDPISGHTALYWYRQSLGQGLEFLIYFQGNSAPDKSGLPSDRFSAERTGGSVSTLTIQRTQQEDSAVYLCASNRGPSSYNEQFFGPGTRLTVL.

This clonotype was seen only a few times. The chain has TRBV29-1 and TRBJ1-5; TRBD1 aligns across 8 bases. V gave up 8 bases and J gave up 6 bases; unmatched junction bases: 9. Germline V gene sequence: CDR1 SQVTM, CDR2 ANQGSEA. CDR3 length: 13 residues. CDR3 loop: CSIGQGLGQPQHF. The CDR3 DNA reads as TGCAGCATAGGACAGGGACTAGGTCAGCCCCAGCATTTT.

This clonotype turned up a few times. The chain employs TRBV7-6 and TRBJ1-2; D is perhaps TRBD1 (5 bases). The V and J ends lost 0 bases and 8 bases respectively, with 13 bases between them. CDR1 is SGHVS and CDR2 is FNYEAQ in the germline V gene. CDR3 length: 14 residues. The CDR3 here is CASSLAGGMSGYTF. The CDR3 DNA reads TGTGCCAGCAGCTTAGCGGGGGGGATGTCGGGCTACACCTTC.

This clonotype turned up a few times. The chain couples TRBV5-1 to TRBJ1-5; 7 bases are a match to TRBD1. V dropped 4 bases and J dropped 5; count of bases not matched to a gene: 9. The germline CDR1 and CDR2 sequences are SGHRS and YFSETQ. The CDR3 totals 15 residues. The CDR3 DNA sequence: TGCGCCAGCAGCCCAAACACAGGGGCGGATCAGCCCCAGCATTTT. Protein sequence: CASSPNTGADQPQHF. Drawing the rest from reference TRBV5-1 and TRBJ1-5, the complete variable domain is KAGVTQTPRYLIKTRGQQVTLSCSPISGHRSVSWYQQTPGQGLQFLFEYFSETQRNKGNFPGRFSGRQFSNSRSEMNVSTLELGDSALYLCASSPNTGADQPQHFGDGTRLSIL.

This chain joins TRBV9 and TRBJ2-3; D ambiguous. Looked up from germline, CDR1 is SGDLS and CDR2 is YYNGEE. The CDR3 has 15 amino acids. The V end was cut by 0 bases, the J end by 6 bases, with 14 bases between. The CDR3 here is CASSVAAGTLDTQYF. CDR3 nucleotides: TGTGCCAGCAGCGTAGCGGCAGGTACTCTTGATACGCAGTATTTT. The full variable domain, with the rest looked up from reference TRBV9 and TRBJ2-3, is DSGVTQTPKHLITATGQRVTLRCSPRSGDLSVYWYQQSLDQGLQFLIQYYNGEERAKGNILERFSAQQFPDLHSELNLSSLELGDSALYFCASSVAAGTLDTQYFGPGTRLTVL.

The chain recombines TRBV29-1 with TRBJ1-2; D call uncertain. The CDR3 totals 11 residues. CDR1 is SQVTM and CDR2 is ANQGSEA in the germline V gene. CDR3 region: CIVGSNYGYTF. The CDR3 region has the DNA TGCATTGTCGGATCTAACTATGGCTACACCTTC.

This clonotype was seen at least ten times. The V gene is TRBV6-6, the J gene TRBJ2-2; no clear D gene. CDR1 MNHNY and CDR2 SVGAGI come from the germline V gene (reference sequence). Between the trimmed V and J ends, which lost 0 bases and 3 bases, there was a span of 14 bases. CDR3 length: 17 residues. The CDR3 bases are TGTGCCAGCAGTTACTCGCAAGGGCCGTTCGACACCGGGGAGCTGTTTTTT. This gives the protein CASSYSQGPFDTGELFF.

This clonotype was seen only a few times. The gene calls are TRBV14 and TRBJ2-3; D possibly corresponds to TRBD2 (7 bases). The V end was cut by 4 bases, the J end by 3 bases, with 20 bases between. Germline assignment: CDR1 SGHDN and CDR2 FVKESK. The CDR3 covers 17 residues. Written as DNA, the CDR3 is TGTGCCAGCAGCCCCCACAGGGAGTGGGAGGGAACAGATACGCAGTATTTT. This sequence encodes CASSPHREWEGTDTQYF.

In this sample, this clonotype turned up a few times. CDR3 nucleotide sequence: TGTGCCAGCAGCCCAAAGGGCGGGGGCGCCCGGTTTGAATCCGGGGAGCTGTTTTTT. Encoded protein: CASSPKGGGARFESGELFF. The chain is built from TRBV4-2 and TRBJ2-2; TRBD2 might be the D (7 bases). Germline CDR1 is LGHNA and CDR2 is YNFKEQ. Trimming removed 4 bases from V and 6 bases from J, with 27 bases in between. This CDR3 has 19 amino acids.

This clonotype was found many times. The genes are TRBV4-3 and TRBJ2-4, with 7 bases lining up with TRBD1. The CDR3 spans 17 residues. Germline V gene data show CDR1 as LGHNA and CDR2 as YSLEER. The J segment lost 0 bases and the V segment lost 1 base, leaving 6 bases of the junction unmatched. CDR3 in amino acids: CASSQGLQGLAKNIQYF. The CDR3 nucleotides are TGCGCCAGCAGCCAAGGATTACAGGGGCTAGCCAAAAACATTCAGTACTTC.

The chain combines TRBV12-3 or TRBV12-4 with TRBJ2-1; 8 bases match TRBD1. The CDR3 length is 12 residues. V was pared by 6 bases and J by 15 bases, with 10 bases of the junction left unmatched. For the CDR3, the DNA is TGTGCCAGCAGGCCTTTGCAGGGGGCATTGTTCTTC. Translated, it gives CASRPLQGALFF.

This clonotype was observed a handful of times. This chain links TRBV29-1 with TRBJ2-1, with 14 positions matching TRBD2. The CDR3 sequence is 13 residues long. Germline V CDR1 and CDR2: SQVTM, ANQGSEA. The V and J ends lost 7 bases and 5 bases, in that order; junction bases with no gene match: 1. The CDR3 here is CSAGLAGDNEQFF. CDR3 in DNA: TGCAGCGCGGGACTAGCGGGGGACAATGAGCAGTTCTTC.

This clonotype was found many times. The V call is TRBV10-3, the J call TRBJ1-2, with 9 nucleotides matching TRBD1. Losses at the gene ends were 6 bases for V and 12 bases for J; bases not matched to a gene: 20. This CDR3 spans 16 amino acids. CDR1 is ENHRY and CDR2 is SYGVKD in the germline V gene. The CDR3 is CAIRPGQGVFQGADTF. CDR3 bases: TGTGCCATCAGGCCGGGACAGGGCGTCTTCCAAGGGGCTGACACCTTC.

Concerning this clonotype: A junction end diverges from the germline sequence, so it may reflect a read error. The CDR3 sequence: CSSSPVTQDGYTF. The CDR3 nucleotides read TGTTCCAGCAGTCCCGTGACACAAGATGGCTACACCTTC. The chain recombines TRBV6-5 with TRBJ1-2; D remains ambiguous. Germline V gene sequence: CDR1 MNHEY, CDR2 SVGAGI. This CDR3 has 13 residues.